One and the same sample provided the 25 T cell receptor beta chains below, sequenced in a study of patients and donors after allogeneic stem cell transplantation. From the RT-PCR reads, TCRdb called clonotypes with MiXCR, one entry per CDR3 protein. Of approximately 200,000 distinct CDR3 sequences listed, 35% to 50% are singletons. What was sequenced was blood, either unsorted or a sorted T cell fraction (not recorded which). These receptors all come from a human donor who was either an allogeneic HSCT recipient or a stem cell or donor lymphocyte infusion donor (not recorded which). It is not recorded whose cells these are; they may come from a transplant donor.

The chain joins TRBV7-3 to TRBJ2-2; D possibly corresponds to TRBD2 (6 bases). The CDR3 sequence is 16 residues long. CDR1 and CDR2 (germline): SGHTA, FQGTGA. Trimming took off 5 bases at V and 6 bases at J, with 19 bases between the two ends. In DNA form, the CDR3 reads TGTGCCAGCAGCCCCACCTCCGGGAGAGGGTCCGGGGAGCTGTTTTTT. Translation: CASSPTSGRGSGELFF. The entire variable domain, with the rest obtained from reference TRBV7-3 and TRBJ2-2, is as follows: GAGVSQTPSNKVTEKGKYVELRCDPISGHTALYWYRQSLGQGPEFLIYFQGTGAADDSGLPNDRFFAVRPEGSVSTLKIQRTERGDSAVYLCASSPTSGRGSGELFFGEGSRLTVL.

The V gene is TRBV28, the J gene TRBJ2-3; 10 bases are shared with TRBD2. J gave up 1 base and V 3 bases, and 10 bases lay outside the gene matches. Germline-derived CDR1 and CDR2 are MDHEN and SYDVKM. The CDR3 runs 18 residues. The DNA of the CDR3 is TGTGCCAGCAGTTTTAGTCTAGCGGGAGAGAGGGGCACAGATACGCAGTATTTT. Amino acid sequence: CASSFSLAGERGTDTQYF.

CDR3 in amino acids: CASSPHRGPEAFF. CDR3 in DNA: TGTGCCAGCAGTCCACACAGGGGGCCTGAAGCTTTCTTT. The chain uses TRBV28 and TRBJ1-1; 9 bases are a match to TRBD1. The V gene's germline CDR1 is MDHEN and CDR2 SYDVKM. CDR3 size: 13 residues. Trimming at V came to 5 bases and at J to 6 bases, leaving 4 bases not matched to a gene.

J is TRBJ2-1 and V is TRBV7-9; maybe TRBD2 (5 bases). CDR1 and CDR2 from the germline V gene are SEHNR and FQNEAQ (reference sequence). The length of the CDR3 is 15 residues. V was trimmed by 3 bases and J by 4 bases, leaving 13 bases between them. The CDR3 DNA reads as TGTGCCAGCAGCTTCGGAGCGGAGAGGTACAATGAGCAGTTCTTC. Encoded protein: CASSFGAERYNEQFF. The whole variable domain, filled in from reference TRBV7-9 and TRBJ2-1, reads DTGVSQNPRHKITKRGQNVTFRCDPISEHNRLYWYRQTLGQGPEFLTYFQNEAQLEKSRLLSDRFSAERPKGSFSTLEIQRTEQGDSAMYLCASSFGAERYNEQFFGPGTRLTVL.

This clonotype was detected only a few times. The chain employs TRBV6-5 and TRBJ1-6; 10 bases agree with TRBD1. V lost 0 bases, J lost 9 bases, and 2 bases stayed unmatched. The V gene's germline CDR1 is MNHEY and CDR2 SVGAGI. CDR3 length: 15 residues. The CDR3 sequence: CASSYSGTGVSPLHF. Here the CDR3 DNA reads TGTGCCAGCAGTTACTCGGGGACAGGGGTTTCACCCCTCCACTTT.

The table lists this clonotype with a count of one. The chain is built from TRBV30 and TRBJ1-2; TRBD1 is a possible D gene (5 bases). The CDR3 runs to 13 residues. CDR1 and CDR2 (germline): GTSNPN, SVGIG (reference sequence). Trimming cost V 2 bases and J 3 bases, with 10 bases left between them. The CDR3, as DNA: TGTGCCTGGAGTCCGGGACGAGACTATGGCTACACCTTC. It is translated as CAWSPGRDYGYTF.

The chain links TRBV7-2 to TRBJ1-2; maybe TRBD1 (5 bases). Germline values: CDR1 SGHTA, CDR2 FQGNSA. Trimming removed 4 bases from V and 8 bases from J, with 14 bases in between. The CDR3 spans 13 residues. The CDR3 DNA follows: TGTGCCAGCAGCTCGCAAGACAGTGGCGGCTACACCTTC. This codes for CASSSQDSGGYTF.

V is TRBV7-9 and J is TRBJ2-5, with D possibly TRBD1 on 6 matching bases. CDR3 length equals 15 residues. V was shortened by 6 bases and J by 3 bases, with 17 bases between the two germline ends. Germline loops: CDR1 SEHNR, CDR2 FQNEAQ (reference sequence). DNA of the CDR3: TGTGCCAGCAGTCACATACAGGGAGACGAAGAGACCCAGTACTTC. Its protein is CASSHIQGDEETQYF.

The chain links TRBV5-1 to TRBJ2-3; TRBD2 agrees at 7 bases. Germline CDR1 reads SGHRS; CDR2 reads YFSETQ. Germline trimming cut 6 bases from V and 0 bases from J; bases unmatched to any gene: 7. The CDR3 is 15 amino acids. The CDR3 DNA is TGCGCCAGCATGGGGGAGGGCCGGAGCACAGATACGCAGTATTTT. It translates to CASMGEGRSTDTQYF.

V is TRBV6-5 and J is TRBJ1-1; weak D call: TRBD1 (6 bases). Looked up from germline, CDR1 is MNHEY and CDR2 is SVGAGI. Trimming left V 0 bases short and J 3 bases short, with 20 bases between. There are 18 residues in the CDR3. The CDR3 spells CASSYSAQGSNSYTEAFF. Here the CDR3 DNA reads TGTGCCAGCAGTTACTCCGCGCAGGGGTCAAACTCATACACTGAAGCTTTCTTT.

The rearrangement uses TRBV7-6 and TRBJ1-2; 9 bases are shared with TRBD1. CDR1 is SGHVS, CDR2 FNYEAQ, per germline. This CDR3 is 15 amino acids long. Trimming at V came to 5 bases and at J to 4 bases, leaving 8 bases not matched to a gene. The CDR3 DNA follows: TGTGCCAGCAGCCCAAGGACAGGGGAAAGCTATGGCTACACCTTC. Translation: CASSPRTGESYGYTF.

The V and J genes are TRBV12-3 or TRBV12-4 and TRBJ2-3; no clear D gene. This CDR3 comprises 11 residues. Trimming cost V 4 bases and J 7 bases, with 6 bases left between them. CDR3 region: CASSSDNTQYF. In DNA, the CDR3 is TGTGCCAGCAGTTCCGATAATACGCAGTATTTT.

The V call is TRBV12-3 or TRBV12-4, the J call TRBJ2-2; a possible D gene is TRBD2 (6 bases). The V end lost 6 bases, the J end lost 5 bases, and 16 bases lay between the germline ends. This CDR3 comprises 15 residues. The CDR3 here is CASRSPEGGTGELFF. DNA for the CDR3: TGTGCCAGCAGATCTCCGGAGGGTGGGACCGGGGAGCTGTTTTTT.

This clonotype was seen only a few times. The chain recombines TRBV15 with TRBJ1-4; possibly TRBD1 for D (6 bases). This CDR3 is 17 amino acids long. V lost 0 bases to trimming and J lost 4 bases, with 15 bases between them. Germline V CDR1 and CDR2: LNHNV, YYDKDF (reference sequence). The CDR3 loop is CATSREGPGGLNEKLFF. Here the CDR3 DNA reads TGTGCCACCAGCAGAGAGGGCCCCGGGGGGCTTAATGAAAAACTGTTTTTT.

J is TRBJ1-1 and V is TRBV4-3; no clear D. The CDR3 spans 13 residues. CDR1 LGHNA and CDR2 YSLEER come from the germline V gene. V lost 0 bases and J 4 bases, leaving 6 bases between the germline ends. CDR3: CASSQDMATEAFF. CDR3 bases: TGCGCCAGCAGCCAAGATATGGCCACTGAAGCTTTCTTT.

This chain joins TRBV2 and TRBJ1-1, with a possible D match to TRBD1 (5 bases). V lost 5 bases, J lost 1 base, and 11 bases lay in between. Per germline, CDR1 SNHLY and CDR2 FYNNEI. The CDR3 extends over 14 amino acids. The CDR3 sequence is CASSQLGANTEAFF. The CDR3 coding sequence is TGTGCCAGCAGTCAGCTCGGGGCGAACACTGAAGCTTTCTTT.

The chain combines TRBV11-2 with TRBJ1-6; D call uncertain. There are 15 residues in the CDR3. The V and J ends lost 0 bases and 3 bases respectively, with 6 bases between them. CDR1 is SGHAT, CDR2 FQNNGV, per germline. The chain's CDR3 is CASSLEQYYNSPLHF. The CDR3 nucleotides are TGTGCCAGCAGCTTAGAACAGTACTATAATTCACCCCTCCACTTT.

The CDR3 DNA reads TGCAGTGCTAGAGCTGCTGGGAAAGCGAACACCGGGGAGCTGTTTTTT. Protein: CSARAAGKANTGELFF. The genes are TRBV20-1 and TRBJ2-2; unclear D gene. The CDR3 has 16 amino acids. The V end lost 1 base, the J end lost 0 bases, and 12 bases lay between the germline ends. Germline loops: CDR1 DFQATT, CDR2 SNEGSKA (reference sequence).

The CDR3 bases are TGTGCCAGTATCCCGAACAGTATGAACGGCTACACCTTC. Translated, it gives CASIPNSMNGYTF. The chain joins TRBV19 to TRBJ1-2; no firm D call. V was clipped by 7 bases and J by 8 bases, with 17 bases between them. Germline V gene data show CDR1 as LNHDA and CDR2 as SQIVND (reference sequence). There are 13 residues in the CDR3.

This clonotype turned up a few times. The rearrangement joins TRBV28 to TRBJ2-2; D possibly corresponds to TRBD1 (5 bases). This CDR3 spans 17 amino acids. Germline CDR1 reads MDHEN; CDR2 reads SYDVKM. V was clipped by 3 bases and J by 3 bases, with 17 bases between them. The CDR3 region has the DNA TGTGCCAGCAGTTTTCCACCCCCAGGGATGTACACCGGGGAGCTGTTTTTT. Amino acids: CASSFPPPGMYTGELFF.

This clonotype was counted only a few times. This chain joins TRBV11-2 and TRBJ2-5; no reliable D call. V lost 2 bases to trimming and J lost 2 bases, with 6 bases between them. The CDR3 runs to 13 residues. From germline, CDR1 is SGHAT and CDR2 FQNNGV. The CDR3 nucleotides read TGTGCCAGCAGCTTATTAGGACAAGAGACCCAGTACTTC. This gives the protein CASSLLGQETQYF.

This clonotype has a handful of counts. This sequence joins TRBV29-1 and TRBJ2-1; D ambiguous. Germline CDR1 is SQVTM and CDR2 is ANQGSEA. This CDR3 is 11 amino acids long. V lost 4 bases to trimming and J lost 5 bases, with 6 bases between them. The CDR3 loop reads CSVGQDNEQFF. The CDR3 nucleotides are TGCAGCGTTGGGCAGGACAATGAGCAGTTCTTC.

This clonotype occurred a few times. This chain uses TRBV29-1 with TRBJ2-5; 8 bases fit TRBD1. Germline CDR1 reads SQVTM; CDR2 reads ANQGSEA. V lost 8 bases and J lost 3; bases outside the gene matches: 5. This CDR3 is built from 12 residues. The CDR3: CSIGTGEETQYF. DNA of the CDR3: TGCAGCATAGGGACAGGCGAAGAGACCCAGTACTTC.

The V gene is TRBV6-5, the J gene TRBJ1-1, with TRBD1 matching over 8 bases. Germline-derived CDR1 and CDR2 are MNHEY and SVGAGI. V was pared by 4 bases and J by 0 bases, with 7 bases of the junction left unmatched. This CDR3 region has 16 residues. CDR3 DNA sequence: TGTGCCAGCAGTTTCTTTCAGGGGGCCCTGAACACTGAAGCTTTCTTT. This encodes CASSFFQGALNTEAFF.

This clonotype turned up a few times. The CDR3 region has the DNA TGTGCCAGCAGTTCCCCCGGACAGGGGGCGTACGAGCAGTACTTC. Protein product: CASSSPGQGAYEQYF. The chain is built from TRBV28 and TRBJ2-7, with 11 bases identical to TRBD1. Germline assignment: CDR1 MDHEN and CDR2 SYDVKM. The CDR3 is 15 residues long. V lost 4 bases and J lost 4; bases outside the gene matches: 6.